These T cell receptor beta chains were read from a single sample in a study of identifying expanded T cells in peripheral blood. Data came from immunoSEQ multiplex PCR; TCRdb stores just in-frame clones and leaves some out. The data show about 100,000 clones, with 80% to 90% seen just once and 5.5% held by the top ten. The sequenced sample consisted of blood. The source is a person between 18 and 70 years old in good health. Both conserved end residues are part of each CDR3. Fields, in order: D gene, V gene, J gene, clone size, CDR3 DNA, CDR3 protein. D genes are given only for firm matches. Clone size is not always given. Where it is, it says once, few, many or a class for expanded clones.

-	TRBV6-5	TRBJ1-2	-	TGTGCCAGCAGTTACGACAGATACAACTATGGCTACACCTTC	CASSYDRYNYGYTF
TRBD2	TRBV7-6	TRBJ2-3	-	TGTGCCAGCAGCCGGGGACTAGCGGGGGGTTCATATACGCAGTATTTT	CASSRGLAGGSYTQYF
-	TRBV6-6	TRBJ1-1	few	TGTGCCAGTACCTTACTCGGGGGGCAGAGGACTGAAGCTTTCTTT	CASTLLGGQRTEAFF
-	TRBV6-1	TRBJ1-3	few	TGTGCCAGCAGTGAAACCCCGGGATTCTCTGGAAACACCATATATTTT	CASSETPGFSGNTIYF
TRBD1	TRBV30	TRBJ1-2	few	TGTGCCTGGAGTGTAGGGGACAGCTATGGCTACACCTTC	CAWSVGDSYGYTF
TRBD1	TRBV7-8	TRBJ2-6	once	TGTGCCAGCAGCTTAGGACAGGGTAACTCTGGGGCCAACGTCCTGACTTTC	CASSLGQGNSGANVLTF
TRBD2	TRBV9	TRBJ2-1	-	TGTGCCAGCAGCGTGAATAGCGGGAGTTTCTACAATGAGCAGTTCTTC	CASSVNSGSFYNEQFF
TRBD1	TRBV10-2	TRBJ1-5	once	TGCGCCAGCAGAGCCGACAGGGCGAACAATCAGCCCCAGCATTTT	CASRADRANNQPQHF
TRBD1	TRBV4-1	TRBJ1-1	-	TGCGCCAGCGGGCAGGGGGCGGGTAGGACTGAAGCTTTCTTT	CASGQGAGRTEAFF
TRBD2	TRBV19	TRBJ2-5	once	TGTGCCAGTAGCGAACGGGGGCTAGCGGGGGCCCGAGAGACCCAGTACTTC	CASSERGLAGARETQYF
-	TRBV7-8	TRBJ1-1	few	TGTGCCAGCAGCCCCCGAGGGGTGAACACTGAAGCTTTCTTT	CASSPRGVNTEAFF
-	TRBV9	TRBJ1-2	-	TGTGCCAGCAGCGTAGGGGACCGGGATTTTAGCTACACCTTC	CASSVGDRDFSYTF
TRBD2	TRBV7-6	TRBJ2-5	-	TGTGCCAGCAGCTTGGGACTAGCGACGCAAGAGACCCAGTACTTC	CASSLGLATQETQYF
-	TRBV7-6	TRBJ2-3	-	TGTGCCAGCAGCTTAGTACCAAAGAGTACAGATACGCAGTATTTT	CASSLVPKSTDTQYF
TRBD2	TRBV4-3	TRBJ2-1	-	TGCGCCAGCAGCCAAGATCGGGGACTAGCGGGAGCCCTTGACGAGCAGTTCTTC	CASSQDRGLAGALDEQFF
TRBD1	TRBV19	TRBJ1-4	-	TGTGCCAGTAGTATTGGACAGGGCGGTGAAAAACTGTTTTTT	CASSIGQGGEKLFF
-	TRBV5-1	TRBJ1-1	-	TGCGCCAGCAGCGCCCTTGGAGGCGATCGGGGAGCTTTCTTT	CASSALGGDRGAFF
TRBD1	TRBV19	TRBJ2-7	-	TGTGCCAGTAGTCAAAGGACAGGGACGGGCGAGCAGTACTTC	CASSQRTGTGEQYF
-	TRBV5-5	TRBJ1-6	few	TGTGCCAGCAGTCCCGTTGCCAGCTCCTATAATTCACCCCTCCACTTT	CASSPVASSYNSPLHF
TRBD1	TRBV7-2	TRBJ1-1	-	TGTGCCAGCAGCCAAGGACAGGGGAAGGGAGCTTTCTTT	CASSQGQGKGAFF
TRBD1	TRBV5-4	TRBJ1-2	-	TGTGCCAGCAGAGGGACAGGGGGCCGGGGAGGCTACACCTTC	CASRGTGGRGGYTF
-	TRBV7-8	TRBJ1-6	-	TGTGCCAGCAGCCCTGGGGGTTCACCCCTCCACTTT	CASSPGGSPLHF
-	TRBV5-1	TRBJ1-4	-	TGCGCCAGCAGCGTCGCAGGAGTTAATGAAAAACTGTTTTTT	CASSVAGVNEKLFF
TRBD2	TRBV6-6	TRBJ2-2	once	TGTGCCAGCAGTCGGGGGACTAGCGGGCACACCGGGGAGCTGTTTTTT	CASSRGTSGHTGELFF
-	TRBV12-5	TRBJ1-5	-	TGTGCTAGTGGTTTGGGACAAGTCAATCAGCCCCAGCATTTT	CASGLGQVNQPQHF
-	TRBV7-3	TRBJ2-6	-	TGTGCCAGCGGGTCGGGCGGTGGGGCCAACGTCCTGACTTTC	CASGSGGGANVLTF
TRBD1	TRBV7-9	TRBJ2-7	-	TGTGCCAGCAGCTTAGCCGGGACAGATAACGAGCAGTACTTC	CASSLAGTDNEQYF
-	TRBV7-9	TRBJ2-1	-	TGTGCCAGCAGCTTATTGTTGGGGGGCGGGAATGAGCAGTTCTTC	CASSLLLGGGNEQFF
-	TRBV5-6	TRBJ1-1	-	TGTGCCAGCAGCTTGTGGGGGCGGGGGAACACTGAAGCTTTCTTT	CASSLWGRGNTEAFF
-	TRBV10-3	TRBJ1-2	-	TGTGCCATCAGTATTCAAACGGGGGGCTACACCTTC	CAISIQTGGYTF
-	TRBV28	TRBJ1-1	-	TGTGCCAGCAGTCATGCGGAACAAGCTTTCTTT	CASSHAEQAFF
-	TRBV6-1	TRBJ2-7	-	TGTGCCAGCAGGCCCCCCACAGGGCTGCAGTACTTC	CASRPPTGLQYF
-	TRBV5-4	TRBJ1-6	-	TGTGCCAGCAGCTCAGGGCGGGAACCATTTTCACCCCTCCACTTT	CASSSGREPFSPLHF
-	TRBV7-9	TRBJ1-1	-	TGTGCCAGCAGCGTCGCACGGACTGAAGCTTTCTTT	CASSVARTEAFF
-	TRBV7-2	TRBJ2-7	-	TGTGCCAGCAGCTTAGCTCTCCCGCCCTTCGAGCAGTACTTC	CASSLALPPFEQYF
TRBD1	TRBV7-2	TRBJ1-1	-	TGTGCCAGCAGCTTAGCAGGAGGACAGGGATCGGCTTTCTTT	CASSLAGGQGSAFF
-	TRBV5-1	TRBJ2-5	-	TGCGCCAGCAGCTTGGGGGTGTACCAAGAGACCCAGTACTTC	CASSLGVYQETQYF
TRBD1	TRBV10-3	TRBJ2-7	-	TGTGCCATCAGTGAGTCGAAAGGACAGGGTTTTTACGAGCAGTACTTC	CAISESKGQGFYEQYF
TRBD2	TRBV9	TRBJ2-1	-	TGTGCCAGCAGCGTAGGGTTAGCGGGGGGCCCTAAATGGCAGTTCTTC	CASSVGLAGGPKWQFF
TRBD2	TRBV19	TRBJ2-7	-	TGTGCCAGTAGTATAGGCGGGAGTGGTTACTACGAGCAGTACTTC	CASSIGGSGYYEQYF
TRBD2	TRBV7-7	TRBJ2-3	-	TGTGCCAGCAGCCCCTTATTGGGGGGGATGAAGGCAGATACGCAGTATTTT	CASSPLLGGMKADTQYF
-	TRBV18	TRBJ1-2	-	TGTGCCAGCTCTCCTGACAAGACCTATGGCTACACCTTC	CASSPDKTYGYTF
-	TRBV30	TRBJ1-1	-	TGTGCCTGGAGTGCCGATTCAGGACAGGAAGCTTTCTTT	CAWSADSGQEAFF
-	TRBV11-2	TRBJ2-7	-	TGTGCCAGCAGCTTAGGGTTCTACGAGCAGTACTTC	CASSLGFYEQYF
-	TRBV10-3	TRBJ1-2	once	TGTGCCATCTCCCCGGGAGCCCTACGGCAGCATGGCTACACCTTC	CAISPGALRQHGYTF
TRBD2	TRBV30	TRBJ2-1	once	TGTGCCTGGAGCCTAGCGGGTAATGCTTTCAATGAGCAGTTCTTC	CAWSLAGNAFNEQFF
-	TRBV7-9	TRBJ2-7	-	TGTGCCAGCAGCTTAGATTGGGGGTACAGCTACGAGCAGTACTTC	CASSLDWGYSYEQYF
-	TRBV7-9	TRBJ1-2	-	TGTGCCAGCAGCCAGGGGATTACGCGTGGCTACACCTTC	CASSQGITRGYTF
-	TRBV5-1	TRBJ1-1	-	TGCGCCAGCAGCTCGCAGGGAAGTTTCACTGAAGCTTTCTTT	CASSSQGSFTEAFF
TRBD2	TRBV5-1	TRBJ2-3	-	TGCGCCAGCAGTTTTAGCGGGGGGCCGGATCACACAGATACGCAGTATTTT	CASSFSGGPDHTDTQYF
TRBD1	TRBV19	TRBJ2-3	-	TGTGCCAGTAGTACGGGACAGGGGTCCCCAGATACGCAGTATTTT	CASSTGQGSPDTQYF
-	TRBV7-9	TRBJ1-1	-	TGTGCCAGCAGCTTAGGTTTTTTGGCCTCGTTCACTGAAGCTTTCTTT	CASSLGFLASFTEAFF
-	TRBV4-3	TRBJ1-2	-	TGCGCCAGCAGCCAAGACGGCTCAGGGAGCTATGGCTACACCTTC	CASSQDGSGSYGYTF
-	TRBV2	TRBJ1-3	-	TGTGCCAGCATGGTGGAAACTGGAAACACCATATATTTT	CASMVETGNTIYF
-	TRBV18	TRBJ1-2	-	TGTGCCAGCTCACCGTCCTTTGGGGATGGCTACACCTTC	CASSPSFGDGYTF